What follows describes a single T cell receptor (beta chain). The PCR used 60 Vbeta and 13 Jbeta primers. Using immunoSEQ multiplex PCR, the repertoire was profiled, and TCRdb retains in-frame clones only, with some absent. This repertoire shows about 150,000 clones, about 86% found once; its top ten account for approximately 2%. The junction had 1 base not matched to a gene; V was cut back by 7 bases and J by 1 base. The CDR3 consists of 14 residues. In germline, CDR1 is MNHNS, CDR2 SASEGT. This entry comes from a study of cytomegalovirus exposure and HLA in healthy donors. The chain has TRBV6-1 and TRBJ2-2; 9 bases agree with TRBD2. The source is a woman between 18 and 29 years old in good health and CMV-seronegative. The sequencing sample was made of PBMCs. Here the CDR3 DNA reads TGTGCCAGCATAGCGGGGGTGAACACCGGGGAGCTGTTTTTT. It codes for CASIAGVNTGELFF.